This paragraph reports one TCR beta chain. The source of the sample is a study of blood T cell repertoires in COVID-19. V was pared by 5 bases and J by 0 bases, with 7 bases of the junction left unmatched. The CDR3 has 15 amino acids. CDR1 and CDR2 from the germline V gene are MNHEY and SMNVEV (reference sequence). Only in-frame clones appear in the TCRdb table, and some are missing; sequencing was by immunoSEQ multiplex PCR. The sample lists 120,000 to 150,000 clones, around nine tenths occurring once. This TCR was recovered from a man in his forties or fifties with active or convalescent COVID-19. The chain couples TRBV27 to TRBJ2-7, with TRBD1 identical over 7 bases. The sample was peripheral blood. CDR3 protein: CASSLGQRSSYEQYF. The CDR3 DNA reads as TGTGCCAGCAGTCTGGGACAGAGGTCCTCCTACGAGCAGTACTTC.